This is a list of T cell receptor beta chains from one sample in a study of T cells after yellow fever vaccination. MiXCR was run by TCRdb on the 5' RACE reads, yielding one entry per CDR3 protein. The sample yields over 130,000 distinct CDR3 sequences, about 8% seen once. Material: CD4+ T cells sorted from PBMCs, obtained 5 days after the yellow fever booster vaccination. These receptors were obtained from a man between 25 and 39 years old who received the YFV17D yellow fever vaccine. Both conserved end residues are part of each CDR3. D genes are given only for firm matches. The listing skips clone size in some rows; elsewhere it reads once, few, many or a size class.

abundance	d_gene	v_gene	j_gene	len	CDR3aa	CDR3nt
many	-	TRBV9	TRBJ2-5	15	CASSVGGQGAETQYF	TGTGCCAGCAGCGTGGGGGGCCAAGGGGCAGAGACCCAGTACTTC
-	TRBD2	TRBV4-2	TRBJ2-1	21	CAMGLRGQAGGNQGAYNEQFF	TGTGCCATGGGCTTGAGGGGCCAGGCGGGAGGCAACCAGGGCGCCTACAATGAGCAGTTCTTC
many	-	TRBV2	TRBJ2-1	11	CASSLLGPQFF	TGTGCCAGCAGTCTCCTCGGACCGCAGTTCTTC
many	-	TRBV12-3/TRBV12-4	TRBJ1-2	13	CASSFQGSSGYTF	TGTGCCAGCAGTTTTCAGGGATCGTCTGGCTACACCTTC
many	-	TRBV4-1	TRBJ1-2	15	CASSQERGLSYGYTF	TGCGCCAGCAGCCAAGAACGGGGGTTGTCCTATGGCTACACCTTC
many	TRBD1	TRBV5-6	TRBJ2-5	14	CASSRTGGRETQYF	TGTGCCAGCAGCCGCACAGGGGGCCGAGAGACCCAGTACTTC
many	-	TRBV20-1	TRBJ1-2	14	CSATNGGPIGGYTF	TGCAGTGCTACGAACGGGGGGCCCATCGGGGGCTACACCTTC
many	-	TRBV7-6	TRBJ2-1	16	CASSLGGLLTYNEQFF	TGTGCCAGCAGCTTAGGGGGTTTACTCACCTACAATGAGCAGTTCTTC
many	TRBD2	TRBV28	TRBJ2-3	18	CASSLYRSGVPLGDTQYF	TGTGCCAGCAGTTTATACCGTAGCGGGGTTCCACTAGGGGATACGCAGTATTTT
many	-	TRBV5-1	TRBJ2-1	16	CASSPPLPGSYNEQFF	TGCGCCAGCAGCCCACCCTTACCTGGCTCCTACAATGAGCAGTTCTTC
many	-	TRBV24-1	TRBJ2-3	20	CATSDPRPGTGKVPTDTQYF	TGTGCCACCAGTGATCCACGTCCCGGGACGGGGAAGGTACCCACAGATACGCAGTATTTT
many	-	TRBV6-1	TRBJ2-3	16	CASRPDVGASPDTQYF	TGTGCCAGCAGGCCCGACGTGGGGGCATCCCCAGATACGCAGTATTTT
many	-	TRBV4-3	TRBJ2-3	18	CASSQDHGSYLGTDTQYF	TGCGCCAGCAGCCAAGATCACGGCAGCTACTTAGGCACAGATACGCAGTATTTT
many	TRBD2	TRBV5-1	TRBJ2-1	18	CASSFGIRAGALVNEQFF	TGCGCCAGCAGCTTCGGGATAAGAGCGGGAGCCCTCGTCAATGAGCAGTTCTTC
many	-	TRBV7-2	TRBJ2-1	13	CASSGGTLGEEFF	TGTGCCAGCAGCGGCGGGACGTTGGGAGAGGAGTTCTTC
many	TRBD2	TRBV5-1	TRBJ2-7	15	CASSLDPSGSIEQYF	TGCGCCAGCAGCTTGGATCCTAGCGGGAGTATCGAGCAGTACTTC
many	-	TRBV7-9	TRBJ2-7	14	CASSLDPVSYEQYF	TGTGCCAGCAGCTTAGACCCAGTCTCCTACGAGCAGTACTTC
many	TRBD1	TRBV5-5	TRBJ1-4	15	CASSWVDRREEKLFF	TGTGCCAGCAGCTGGGTGGACAGGAGGGAGGAAAAACTGTTTTTT
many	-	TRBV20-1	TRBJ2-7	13	CSASVKAPSEQYF	TGCAGTGCTAGTGTTAAGGCGCCTTCCGAGCAGTACTTC
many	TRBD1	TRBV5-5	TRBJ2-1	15	CASSVRDSSYNEQFF	TGTGCCAGCAGCGTCCGGGACAGTTCGTACAATGAGCAGTTCTTC
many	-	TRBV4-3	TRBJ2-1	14	CASSQVGGGNEQFF	TGCGCCAGCAGCCAAGTCGGAGGAGGCAATGAGCAGTTCTTC
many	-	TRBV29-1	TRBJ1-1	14	CSVERSKGHTEAFF	TGCAGCGTTGAACGGAGTAAAGGGCACACTGAAGCTTTCTTT